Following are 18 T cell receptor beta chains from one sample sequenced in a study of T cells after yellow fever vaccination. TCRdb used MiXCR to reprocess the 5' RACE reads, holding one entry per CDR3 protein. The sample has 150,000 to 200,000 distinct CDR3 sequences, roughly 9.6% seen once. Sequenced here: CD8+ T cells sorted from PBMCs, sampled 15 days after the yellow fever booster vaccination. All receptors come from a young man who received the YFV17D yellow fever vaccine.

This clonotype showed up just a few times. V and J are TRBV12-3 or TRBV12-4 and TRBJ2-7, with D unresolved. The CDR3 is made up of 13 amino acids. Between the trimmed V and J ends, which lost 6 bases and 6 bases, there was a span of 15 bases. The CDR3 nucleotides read TGTGCCAGCAGCTCGGGTTACACGGGCGAGCAGTACTTC. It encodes CASSSGYTGEQYF.

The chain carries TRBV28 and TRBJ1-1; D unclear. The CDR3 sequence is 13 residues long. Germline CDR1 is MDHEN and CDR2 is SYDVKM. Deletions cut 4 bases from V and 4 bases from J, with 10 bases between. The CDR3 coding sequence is TGTGCCAGCAGTTCCCGGGAGTCCACTGAAGCTTTCTTT. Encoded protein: CASSSRESTEAFF. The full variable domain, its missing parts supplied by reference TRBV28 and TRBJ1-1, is DVKVTQSSRYLVKRTGEKVFLECVQDMDHENMFWYRQDPGLGLRLIYFSYDVKMKEKGDIPEGYSVSREKKERFSLILESASTNQTSMYLCASSSRESTEAFFGQGTRLTVV.

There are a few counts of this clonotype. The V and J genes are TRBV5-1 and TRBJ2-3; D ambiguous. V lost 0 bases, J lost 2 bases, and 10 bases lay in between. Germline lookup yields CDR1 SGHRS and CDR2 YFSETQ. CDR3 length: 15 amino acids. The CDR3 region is CASSLGRLITDTQYF. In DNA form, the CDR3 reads TGCGCCAGCAGCTTGGGTCGTCTTATCACAGATACGCAGTATTTT. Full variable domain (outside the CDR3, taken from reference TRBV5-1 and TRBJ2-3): KAGVTQTPRYLIKTRGQQVTLSCSPISGHRSVSWYQQTPGQGLQFLFEYFSETQRNKGNFPGRFSGRQFSNSRSEMNVSTLELGDSALYLCASSLGRLITDTQYFGPGTRLTVL.

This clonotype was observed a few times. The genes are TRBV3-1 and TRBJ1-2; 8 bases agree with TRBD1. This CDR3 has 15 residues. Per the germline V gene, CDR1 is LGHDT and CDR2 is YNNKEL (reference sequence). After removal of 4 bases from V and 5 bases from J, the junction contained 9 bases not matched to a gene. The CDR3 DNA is TGTGCCAGCAGCCCCTTGGGACAGGCCCATTATGGCTACACCTTC. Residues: CASSPLGQAHYGYTF.

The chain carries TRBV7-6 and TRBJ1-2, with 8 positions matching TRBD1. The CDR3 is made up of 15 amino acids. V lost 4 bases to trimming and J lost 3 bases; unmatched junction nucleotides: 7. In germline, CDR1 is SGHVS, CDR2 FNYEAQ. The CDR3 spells CASSSGQGTYYGYTF. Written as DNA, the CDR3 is TGTGCCAGCAGCTCCGGACAGGGAACATACTATGGCTACACCTTC.

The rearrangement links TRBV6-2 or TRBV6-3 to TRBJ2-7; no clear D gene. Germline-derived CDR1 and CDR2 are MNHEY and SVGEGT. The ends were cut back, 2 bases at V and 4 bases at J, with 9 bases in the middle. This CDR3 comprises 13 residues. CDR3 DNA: TGTGCCAGCAGTTACGCCCTCGCATACGAGCAGTACGTC. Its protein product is CASSYALAYEQYV.

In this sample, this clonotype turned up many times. Written as DNA, the CDR3 is TGTGCCAGCAGTTACCCCAGAACAGGGGTCGGTCAGCCCCAGCATTTT. It translates to CASSYPRTGVGQPQHF. The chain is built from TRBV6-2 or TRBV6-3 and TRBJ1-5, with 7 bases aligning to TRBD1. Trimming cost V 2 bases and J 6 bases; bases outside gene matches: 10. Germline loops: CDR1 MNHEY, CDR2 SVGEGT. The CDR3 contains 16 residues.

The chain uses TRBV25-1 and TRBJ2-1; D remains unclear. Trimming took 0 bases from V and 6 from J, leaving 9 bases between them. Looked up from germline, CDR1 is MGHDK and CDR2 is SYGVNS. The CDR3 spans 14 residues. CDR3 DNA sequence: TGTGCCAGCAGTGAATATAATAGCCCCAATGAGCAGTTCTTC. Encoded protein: CASSEYNSPNEQFF. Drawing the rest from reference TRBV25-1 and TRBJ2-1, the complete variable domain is EADIYQTPRYLVIGTGKKITLECSQTMGHDKMYWYQQDPGMELHLIHYSYGVNSTEKGDLSSESTVSRIRTEHFPLTLESARPSHTSQYLCASSEYNSPNEQFFGPGTRLTVL.

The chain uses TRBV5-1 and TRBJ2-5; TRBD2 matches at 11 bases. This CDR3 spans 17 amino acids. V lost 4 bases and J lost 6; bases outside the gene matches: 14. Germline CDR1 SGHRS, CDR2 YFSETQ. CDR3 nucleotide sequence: TGCGCCAGCAGCAGCCGCCTGTTAGCGGGGGGGCCGAAGACCCAGTACTTC. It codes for CASSSRLLAGGPKTQYF.

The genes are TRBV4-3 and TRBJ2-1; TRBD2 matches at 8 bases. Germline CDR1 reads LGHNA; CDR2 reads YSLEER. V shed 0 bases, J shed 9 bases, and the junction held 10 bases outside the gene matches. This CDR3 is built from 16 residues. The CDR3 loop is CASSQDDTGGLTEQFF. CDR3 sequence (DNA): TGCGCCAGCAGCCAAGACGATACGGGGGGGCTTACTGAGCAGTTCTTC.

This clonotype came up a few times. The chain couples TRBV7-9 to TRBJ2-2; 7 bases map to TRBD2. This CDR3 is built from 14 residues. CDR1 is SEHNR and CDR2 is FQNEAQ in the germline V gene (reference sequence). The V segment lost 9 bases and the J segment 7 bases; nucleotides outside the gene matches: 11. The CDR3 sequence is CASISGTINGELFF. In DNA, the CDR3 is TGTGCCAGTATCTCCGGGACTATTAACGGGGAGCTGTTTTTT.

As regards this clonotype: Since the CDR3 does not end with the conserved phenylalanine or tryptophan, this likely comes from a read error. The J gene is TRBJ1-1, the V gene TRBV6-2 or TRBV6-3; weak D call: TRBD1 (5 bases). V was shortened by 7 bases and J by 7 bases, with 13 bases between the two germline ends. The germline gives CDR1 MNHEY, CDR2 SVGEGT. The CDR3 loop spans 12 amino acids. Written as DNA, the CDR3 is TGTGCCAGCACCCACGGGGGGAGTGAAGCTTTCCTT. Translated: CASTHGGSEAFL.

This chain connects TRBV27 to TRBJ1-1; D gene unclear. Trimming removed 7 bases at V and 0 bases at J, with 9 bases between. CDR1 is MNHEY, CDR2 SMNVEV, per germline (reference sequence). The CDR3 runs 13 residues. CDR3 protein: CASKAAMNTEAFF. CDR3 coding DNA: TGTGCCAGCAAGGCAGCCATGAACACTGAAGCTTTCTTT.

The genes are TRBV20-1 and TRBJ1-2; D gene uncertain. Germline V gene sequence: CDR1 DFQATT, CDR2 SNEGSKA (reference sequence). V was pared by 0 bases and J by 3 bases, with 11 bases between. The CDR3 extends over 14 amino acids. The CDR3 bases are TGCAGTGCTAGAGATCACGTACGGGACTATGGCTACACCTTC. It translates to CSARDHVRDYGYTF.

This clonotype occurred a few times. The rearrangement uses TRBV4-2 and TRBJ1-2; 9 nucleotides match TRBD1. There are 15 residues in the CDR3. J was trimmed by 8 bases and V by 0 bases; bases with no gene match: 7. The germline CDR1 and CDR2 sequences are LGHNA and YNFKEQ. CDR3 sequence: CASSQDIDRGIGYTF. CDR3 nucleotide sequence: TGTGCCAGCAGCCAAGATATCGACAGGGGGATCGGCTACACCTTC.

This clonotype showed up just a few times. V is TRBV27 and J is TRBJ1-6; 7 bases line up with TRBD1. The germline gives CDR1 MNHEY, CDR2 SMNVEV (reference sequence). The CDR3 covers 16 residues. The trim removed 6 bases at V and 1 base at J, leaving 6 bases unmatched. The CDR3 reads CASRRQGGSYNSPLHF. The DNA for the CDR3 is TGTGCCAGCAGGCGACAGGGCGGGTCCTATAATTCACCCCTCCACTTT.

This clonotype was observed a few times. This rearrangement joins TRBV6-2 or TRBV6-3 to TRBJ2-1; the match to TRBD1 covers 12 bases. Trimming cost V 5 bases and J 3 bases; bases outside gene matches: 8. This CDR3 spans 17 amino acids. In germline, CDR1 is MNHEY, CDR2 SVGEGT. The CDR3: CASSAGTGGFGYNEQFF. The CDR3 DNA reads TGTGCCAGCAGTGCCGGGACAGGGGGCTTTGGCTACAATGAGCAGTTCTTC.

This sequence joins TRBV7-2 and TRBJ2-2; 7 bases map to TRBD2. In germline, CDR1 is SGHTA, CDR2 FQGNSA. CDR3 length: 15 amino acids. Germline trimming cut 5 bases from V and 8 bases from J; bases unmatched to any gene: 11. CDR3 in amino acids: CASSLGTTRGGELFF. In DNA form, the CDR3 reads TGTGCCAGCAGCCTCGGGACTACCCGCGGGGGGGAGCTGTTTTTT. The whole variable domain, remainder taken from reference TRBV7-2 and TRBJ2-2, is GAGVSQSPSNKVTEKGKDVELRCDPISGHTALYWYRQSLGQGLEFLIYFQGNSAPDKSGLPSDRFSAERTGGSVSTLTIQRTQQEDSAVYLCASSLGTTRGGELFFGEGSRLTVL.